This is a list of T cell receptor beta chains from one sample in a study of beta chain features in type 1 diabetes. Assay: immunoSEQ multiplex PCR; the TCRdb copy retains only in-frame clones and omits some. Of around 500,000 clones in the sample, over 9.5% were seen once. Sequenced: naive CD4+ T cells from blood. The receptors come from a woman between 18 and 30 years old in good health. The CDR3 runs from the conserved cysteine through the conserved F or W. The D gene is left open where the match is weak. Rows may omit the clone size; those that give it use once, few, many or a size class.

clone size | D gene | J gene | V gene | CDR3 protein | CDR3 DNA
few | . | TRBJ2-4 | TRBV19 | CASSIVQGLDIQYF | TGTGCCAGTAGTATCGTACAGGGACTGGACATTCAGTACTTC
few | TRBD1 | TRBJ2-2 | TRBV4-2 | CASSQAGTGDTGELFF | TGTGCCAGCAGCCAAGCCGGGACAGGTGACACCGGGGAGCTGTTTTTT
. | . | TRBJ2-1 | TRBV11-1 | CASSYRLLRFF | TGTGCCAGCAGTTACAGACTACTCCGGTTCTTC
. | . | TRBJ2-3 | TRBV5-1 | CASSLLTDSTDTQYF | TGCGCCAGCAGCCTGTTGACAGATAGCACAGATACGCAGTATTTT
few | . | TRBJ1-1 | TRBV5-4 | CASSSYRVDTEAFF | TGTGCCAGCAGTTCCTACAGGGTGGACACTGAAGCTTTCTTT
. | . | TRBJ2-3 | TRBV5-1 | CASSTQSGQYF | TGCGCCAGCAGCACCCAGAGCGGACAGTATTTT
few | . | TRBJ1-1 | TRBV4-2 | CASSQGGPEPGTEAFF | TGTGCCAGCAGCCAAGGGGGTCCGGAACCGGGCACTGAAGCTTTCTTT
few | . | TRBJ2-2 | TRBV7-2 | CASSLVPEVNTGELFF | TGTGCCAGCAGCTTAGTTCCGGAAGTGAACACCGGGGAGCTGTTTTTT
. | . | TRBJ1-2 | TRBV18 | CASSPPNREDGYTF | TGTGCCAGCTCACCCCCCAACAGGGAGGATGGCTACACCTTC
. | . | TRBJ1-1 | TRBV4-2 | CASSPSDRPNTEAFF | TGTGCCAGCAGCCCTTCTGACAGACCCAACACTGAAGCTTTCTTT
few | TRBD1 | TRBJ2-2 | TRBV7-2 | CASSLATGAGELFF | TGTGCCAGCAGCTTAGCGACAGGGGCCGGGGAGCTGTTTTTT
once | . | TRBJ2-5 | TRBV18 | CASSPGRGETQYF | TGTGCCAGCTCACCGGGCAGGGGAGAGACCCAGTACTTC
. | . | TRBJ1-1 | TRBV7-9 | CASSLQVRGVTEAFF | TGTGCCAGCAGCTTACAAGTTCGGGGAGTCACTGAAGCTTTCTTT
. | TRBD1 | TRBJ2-5 | TRBV7-9 | CASRGQGKETQYF | TGTGCCAGCCGGGGACAGGGTAAAGAGACCCAGTACTTC
. | . | TRBJ1-5 | TRBV4-2 | CASSQVGPSDPNQPQHF | TGTGCCAGCAGCCAAGTGGGGCCGTCCGATCCCAATCAGCCCCAGCATTTT
. | . | TRBJ2-5 | TRBV18 | CASSSLQETQYF | TGTGCCAGCTCGTCCCTTCAAGAGACCCAGTACTTC
. | . | TRBJ2-5 | TRBV9 | CASSSGYGETQYF | TGTGCCAGCAGCTCAGGGTATGGAGAGACCCAGTACTTC
few | TRBD1 | TRBJ1-2 | TRBV28 | CASTDRGGSGYTF | TGTGCCAGTACGGACAGGGGAGGTAGTGGCTACACCTTC
few | TRBD1 | TRBJ2-5 | TRBV11-2 | CASSRTGGETQYF | TGTGCCAGCAGCCGGACAGGGGGGGAGACCCAGTACTTC
few | TRBD1 | TRBJ2-1 | TRBV5-1 | CASSHTDRAIGSRPASSYNEQFF | TGCGCCAGCAGCCATACCGACAGGGCGATCGGCTCCCGGCCGGCCAGCTCCTACAATGAGCAGTTCTTC
. | . | TRBJ1-2 | TRBV29-1 | CSVGMDSYTF | TGCAGCGTGGGCATGGATTCCTACACCTTC
few | TRBD1 | TRBJ2-1 | TRBV29-1 | CSEGQGAYNEQFF | TGCAGCGAGGGACAGGGGGCCTACAATGAGCAGTTCTTC
few | . | TRBJ1-2 | TRBV10-3 | CAISARDPYGYTF | TGTGCCATCAGCGCCCGGGACCCCTATGGCTACACCTTC
. | . | TRBJ2-3 | TRBV5-4 | CASSTPGNTQYF | TGTGCCAGCAGCACGCCCGGGAATACGCAGTATTTT
. | . | TRBJ2-3 | TRBV5-4 | CASSPTGSTDTQYF | TGTGCCAGCAGCCCAACAGGGAGCACAGATACGCAGTATTTT
. | . | TRBJ2-3 | TRBV4-2 | CASSQVGGSTDTQYF | TGTGCCAGCAGCCAAGTAGGCGGGAGCACAGATACGCAGTATTTT
. | . | TRBJ2-1 | TRBV28 | CASSPIEPNEQFF | TGTGCCAGCAGTCCAATCGAGCCCAATGAGCAGTTCTTC
few | TRBD1 | TRBJ2-7 | TRBV4-2 | CASSQAAGTGLGEQYF | TGTGCCAGCAGCCAAGCCGCCGGGACAGGGCTGGGCGAGCAGTACTTC
few | . | TRBJ2-1 | TRBV29-1 | CSVEDWPYNEQFF | TGCAGCGTTGAGGACTGGCCCTACAATGAGCAGTTCTTC
. | TRBD2 | TRBJ2-2 | TRBV5-4 | CASSPGTSGRTVVTGELFF | TGTGCCAGCAGCCCCGGGACTAGCGGGAGAACGGTGGTCACCGGGGAGCTGTTTTTT
. | . | TRBJ2-3 | TRBV5-1 | CASSLTRGTDTQYF | TGCGCCAGCAGCTTGACTAGGGGGACAGATACGCAGTATTTT
. | . | TRBJ1-2 | TRBV5-6 | CASSLGRPNYGYTF | TGTGCCAGCAGCTTGGGCAGGCCTAACTATGGCTACACCTTC
. | . | TRBJ1-5 | TRBV6-5 | CASSSKAGQPQHF | TGTGCCAGCAGTTCAAAGGCTGGTCAGCCCCAGCATTTT
. | . | TRBJ1-1 | TRBV30 | CAWSVWSSNTEAFF | TGTGCCTGGAGTGTGTGGAGCTCTAACACTGAAGCTTTCTTT
few | . | TRBJ2-2 | TRBV9 | CASSVLQGNTGELFF | TGTGCCAGCAGCGTCCTACAGGGGAACACCGGGGAGCTGTTTTTT
. | . | TRBJ1-2 | TRBV5-1 | CASSIRADYGYTF | TGCGCCAGCAGCATACGGGCGGACTATGGCTACACCTTC
. | TRBD1 | TRBJ2-2 | TRBV27 | CASRITGVRTGELFF | TGTGCCAGCCGTATAACAGGGGTTCGAACCGGGGAGCTGTTTTTT
few | . | TRBJ2-5 | TRBV11-1 | CASSPETGPQETQYF | TGTGCCAGCAGCCCGGAAACAGGACCCCAAGAGACCCAGTACTTC
few | . | TRBJ2-5 | TRBV9 | CASSVAQGRVETQYF | TGTGCCAGCAGCGTAGCTCAGGGAAGGGTGGAGACCCAGTACTTC
few | . | TRBJ2-7 | TRBV30 | CAWSSSARPYEQYF | TGTGCCTGGAGTTCTAGCGCGAGACCCTACGAGCAGTACTTC
. | . | TRBJ1-6 | TRBV6-5 | CASSRIRDLDSPLHF | TGTGCCAGCAGTCGGATTCGGGACCTCGATTCACCCCTCCACTTT
. | TRBD1 | TRBJ2-5 | TRBV6-6 | CASSPQGFQETQYF | TGTGCCAGCAGTCCACAGGGGTTTCAAGAGACCCAGTACTTC
. | TRBD1 | TRBJ2-7 | TRBV7-2 | CASSSRDRVDEQYF | TGTGCCAGCAGCTCCCGTGACAGGGTTGACGAGCAGTACTTC
. | TRBD1 | TRBJ2-5 | TRBV18 | CASSPRGRQETQYF | TGTGCCAGCTCCCCGAGGGGGCGTCAAGAGACCCAGTACTTC
few | . | TRBJ2-3 | TRBV19 | CASSITDTQYF | TGTGCCAGTAGTATAACCGATACGCAGTATTTT
few | . | TRBJ1-2 | TRBV5-1 | CASSLASAGEVGGYTF | TGCGCCAGCAGCTTGGCCTCCGCCGGAGAGGTTGGTGGCTACACCTTC
. | . | TRBJ2-2 | TRBV19 | CASSIGTNTGELFF | TGTGCCAGTAGTATAGGCACGAACACCGGGGAGCTGTTTTTT
few | TRBD2 | TRBJ2-1 | TRBV11-3 | CASETWTSDAYNEQFF | TGTGCCAGCGAAACATGGACTAGCGATGCCTACAATGAGCAGTTCTTC
few | . | TRBJ1-1 | TRBV29-1 | CSVARVGGPNTEAFF | TGCAGCGTTGCTAGGGTAGGCGGACCGAACACTGAAGCTTTCTTT
few | . | TRBJ2-1 | TRBV19 | CAEIVRAFSYNEQFF | TGTGCCGAAATTGTTAGGGCCTTCTCCTACAATGAGCAGTTCTTC
few | . | TRBJ2-3 | TRBV9 | CASSVTLTDTQYF | TGTGCCAGCAGCGTCACCCTCACAGATACGCAGTATTTT